These 17 T cell receptor beta chains were all obtained from the same sample, sequenced in a study of T cell repertoires in cytomegalovirus infection. One entry per CDR3 protein results from TCRdb running MiXCR on the reads. Of under 600,000 distinct CDR3 sequences in the sample, about 17% were seen once. Sequencing used CD8+ T cells from PBMCs. These receptors originate from a human donor in good health (CMV status not recorded). Some clones in this sample may be carry-over from other donors' samples.

This clonotype was seen many times. This chain joins TRBV6-6 and TRBJ2-7; D call uncertain. The CDR3 runs to 15 residues. The V and J ends lost 0 bases and 0 bases respectively, with 9 bases between them. CDR1 is MNHNY, CDR2 SVGAGI, per germline (reference sequence). The CDR3 reads CASSYSQVSSYEQYF. The DNA for the CDR3 is TGTGCCAGCAGTTACTCGCAGGTTAGCTCCTACGAGCAGTACTTC.

This clonotype was counted only a few times. The chain employs TRBV5-5 and TRBJ1-6, with 11 bases lining up with TRBD1. Germline CDR1 SGHKS, CDR2 YYEKEE (reference sequence). V was clipped by 0 bases and J by 2 bases; unmatched bases: 4. CDR3 size: 18 residues. Here the CDR3 DNA reads TGTGCCAGCAGCTTGGTGGACAGGGGGCGGGCCTATAATTCACCCCTCCACTTT. This gives the protein CASSLVDRGRAYNSPLHF. The full variable domain, its missing parts supplied by reference TRBV5-5 and TRBJ1-6, is DAGVTQSPTHLIKTRGQQVTLRCSPISGHKSVSWYQQVLGQGPQFIFQYYEKEERGRGNFPDRFSARQFPNYSSELNVNALLLGDSALYLCASSLVDRGRAYNSPLHFGNGTRLTVT.

The genes are TRBV4-1 and TRBJ1-1; D is undetermined. Germline V gives CDR1 MGHRA, CDR2 YSYEKL. The V and J ends lost 3 bases and 0 bases respectively, with 11 bases between them. CDR3 length: 15 residues. The CDR3 loop is CASSHARPMNTEAFF. In DNA form, the CDR3 reads TGCGCCAGCAGCCACGCCCGGCCCATGAACACTGAAGCTTTCTTT.

This clonotype was detected a few times. The chain couples TRBV5-1 to TRBJ1-5; D remains ambiguous. V dropped 4 bases and J dropped 4 bases, with 15 bases sitting between them. The CDR3 has 15 residues. Germline V CDR1 and CDR2: SGHRS, YFSETQ. The CDR3 spells CASSVAGLLNQPQHF. The CDR3 nucleotides are TGCGCCAGCAGCGTAGCGGGCTTACTTAATCAGCCCCAGCATTTT.

This clonotype occurred many times. The J gene is TRBJ1-1, the V gene TRBV28, with a possible D match to TRBD1 (6 bases). Germline V gene lookup returns CDR1 MDHEN and CDR2 SYDVKM. The CDR3 is made up of 16 amino acids. With 6 bases removed from V and 4 bases from J, the gap between germline ends came to 21 bases. The CDR3 coding sequence is TGTGCCAGCAGCCTAATAACCCTGGACAGCTTCACTGAAGCTTTCTTT. Residues: CASSLITLDSFTEAFF.

J is TRBJ1-1 and V is TRBV20-1; D is perhaps TRBD1 (5 bases). This CDR3 comprises 15 residues. Germline CDR1 reads DFQATT; CDR2 reads SNEGSKA (reference sequence). Trimming cost V 1 base and J 5 bases, with 17 bases left between them. This CDR3 reads CSARAPGGGITEAFF. The CDR3 region has the DNA TGCAGTGCTAGAGCTCCCGGGGGGGGGATAACTGAAGCTTTCTTT.

This clonotype was picked up a small number of times. The rearrangement joins TRBV27 to TRBJ2-1; 9 positions agree with TRBD1. CDR1 is MNHEY and CDR2 is SMNVEV in the germline V gene (reference sequence). There are 15 residues in the CDR3. Trimming removed 4 bases from V and 8 bases from J; junction bases left unmatched: 9. The CDR3 loop reads CASSSPGQGGHEQFF. The CDR3 nucleotides read TGTGCCAGCAGTTCCCCGGGACAGGGAGGACATGAGCAGTTCTTC.

This clonotype was counted at least ten times. The chain is built from TRBV7-3 and TRBJ2-1, with TRBD2 identical over 12 bases. V shed 0 bases and J 6 bases; nucleotides not matched to a gene: 9. Germline V gives CDR1 SGHTA, CDR2 FQGTGA. The CDR3 has 18 residues. CDR3 nucleotide sequence: TGTGCCAGCAGCTTAACGGCTGGACCGGGACTAGCGGGCAATGAGCAGTTCTTC. Translation gives CASSLTAGPGLAGNEQFF.

This clonotype was counted ten times or more. The chain recombines TRBV15 with TRBJ2-5; D ambiguous. The CDR3 length is 11 residues. Trimming took 4 bases from V and 4 from J, leaving 4 bases between them. The germline CDR1 and CDR2 sequences are LNHNV and YYDKDF (reference sequence). The CDR3 reads CATSTRETQYF. DNA for the CDR3: TGTGCCACCAGCACTAGAGAGACCCAGTACTTC. Full variable domain (outside the CDR3, taken from reference TRBV15 and TRBJ2-5): DAMVIQNPRYQVTQFGKPVTLSCSQTLNHNVMYWYQQKSSQAPKLLFHYYDKDFNNEADTPDNFQSRRPNTSFCFLDIRSPGLGDTAMYLCATSTRETQYFGPGTRLLVL.

In this sample, this clonotype turned up many times. The chain links TRBV7-9 to TRBJ2-1; D gene unclear. Germline lookup yields CDR1 SEHNR and CDR2 FQNEAQ (reference sequence). Trimming pared 4 bases from V and 5 bases from J, leaving 21 bases between. This CDR3 region has 17 residues. This CDR3 reads CASSSPRTATKDNEQFF. In DNA, the CDR3 is TGTGCCAGCAGCTCTCCAAGAACCGCTACGAAGGACAATGAGCAGTTCTTC.

The chain uses TRBV6-1 and TRBJ2-5, with a weak D call TRBD2 (6 bases). The CDR3 loop spans 15 amino acids. The ends were cut back, 6 bases at V and 2 bases at J, with 16 bases in the middle. Per germline, CDR1 MNHNS and CDR2 SASEGT. The CDR3 spells CASSRLGGSQETQYF. The CDR3 bases are TGTGCCAGCAGCCGACTTGGGGGGTCTCAAGAGACCCAGTACTTC.

This clonotype has ten or more counts. The chain combines TRBV7-8 with TRBJ1-1, with D unclear. Germline V lookup: CDR1 SGHVS, CDR2 FQNEAQ. Between the trimmed V and J ends, which lost 4 bases and 4 bases, there was a span of 16 bases. This CDR3 is built from 15 residues. This CDR3 reads CASSYRAAQLTEAFF. CDR3 nucleotide sequence: TGTGCCAGCAGCTACCGGGCCGCCCAACTCACTGAAGCTTTCTTT. Supplemented by reference TRBV7-8 and TRBJ1-1, the full variable domain reads GAGVSQSPRYKVAKRGQDVALRCDPISGHVSLFWYQQALGQGPEFLTYFQNEAQLDKSGLPSDRFFAERPEGSVSTLKIQRTQQEDSAVYLCASSYRAAQLTEAFFGQGTRLTVV.

The rearrangement links TRBV12-5 to TRBJ2-1; 10 bases agree with TRBD1. V was pared by 7 bases and J by 4 bases, with 16 bases of the junction left unmatched. The germline V gene encodes CDR1 LGHNT and CDR2 FRNRAP. The CDR3 has 18 residues. The CDR3 DNA is TGTGCTAGTGATACATTCCGGGACAGGGGAAAGAGGTACAATGAGCAGTTCTTC. This codes for CASDTFRDRGKRYNEQFF.

This clonotype was detected many times. The rearrangement links TRBV27 to TRBJ2-1, with 7 nucleotides matching TRBD2. Trimming at V came to 0 bases and at J to 7 bases, leaving 6 bases not matched to a gene. This CDR3 is built from 15 residues. Germline CDR1 is MNHEY and CDR2 is SMNVEV (reference sequence). This chain's CDR3 is CASSLSGGDMNEQFF. CDR3 bases: TGTGCCAGCAGTTTATCTGGGGGGGATATGAATGAGCAGTTCTTC.

This clonotype showed up many times. The CDR3 coding sequence is TGTGCCAGCAGCTTAGGGGGACAGAGTTACAATGAGCAGTTCTTC. Translation gives CASSLGGQSYNEQFF. The chain carries TRBV11-2 and TRBJ2-1; TRBD1 matches at 7 bases. The junction had 4 bases not matched to a gene; V was cut back by 1 base and J by 4 bases. The CDR3 length is 15 residues. The germline gives CDR1 SGHAT, CDR2 FQNNGV.

In its sample, this clonotype was seen a few times. The rearrangement uses TRBV30 and TRBJ2-1; 7 bases line up with TRBD2. With 3 bases clipped from V and 5 bases from J, the junction kept 10 bases outside the gene matches. The CDR3 is 15 residues long. Germline lookup yields CDR1 GTSNPN and CDR2 SVGIG (reference sequence). The CDR3 DNA is TGTGCCTGGAGCTCCCTGACTAGCATAAACAATGAGCAGTTCTTC. It yields the protein CAWSSLTSINNEQFF.

About this clonotype itself: The germline gene is not matched at one end of the junction; a read error may be the cause. V is TRBV19 and J is TRBJ2-3, with D perhaps matching TRBD1 (6 bases). The V gene's germline CDR1 is LNHDA and CDR2 SQIVND (reference sequence). This CDR3 contains 16 residues. The CDR3 is CARSSRTERGTDTQYF. CDR3 bases: TGTGCCCGTAGTTCCCGGACAGAACGGGGCACAGATACGCAGTATTTT.